A selection of T cell receptor beta chains follows, all from one sample in a study of T cells in tuberculosis. Using immunoSEQ multiplex PCR, the repertoire was profiled, and TCRdb retains in-frame clones only, with some absent. The table shows about 20,000 clones, with around 87% occurring only once. Sequenced: PBMCs. All receptors derive from a donor between 10 and 29 years old with latent tuberculosis or without tuberculosis infection. The conserved cysteine and the conserved F or W are not part of the CDR3 here. The order of the fields is V gene, J gene, CDR3 length, CDR3 protein.

v_gene: TRBV11-1
j_gene: TRBJ1-3
len: 14
CDR3aa: ASSEDKPISGNTIY

v_gene: TRBV5-1
j_gene: TRBJ1-4
len: 13
CDR3aa: ASSPGTGAYEKLF

v_gene: TRBV5-4
j_gene: TRBJ2-2
len: 13
CDR3aa: ASSSPLGVPGELF

v_gene: TRBV28
j_gene: TRBJ1-1
len: 9
CDR3aa: ASSLSSGAF

v_gene: TRBV19
j_gene: TRBJ1-4
len: 13
CDR3aa: ASSRTGATNEKLF

v_gene: TRBV2
j_gene: TRBJ2-7
len: 12
CDR3aa: ASSEQGLSYEQY

v_gene: TRBV6-1
j_gene: TRBJ1-1
len: 13
CDR3aa: ASSVPQGRGNKAF

v_gene: TRBV4-1
j_gene: TRBJ1-2
len: 13
CDR3aa: ASSQPEDRIYGYT

v_gene: TRBV21-1
j_gene: TRBJ1-2
len: 11
CDR3aa: ASVDRANYGYT

v_gene: TRBV29-1
j_gene: TRBJ2-5
len: 11
CDR3aa: SFSLAGEGTQY

v_gene: TRBV13
j_gene: TRBJ1-5
len: 13
CDR3aa: ASSLRGSLNQPQH

v_gene: TRBV19
j_gene: TRBJ2-2
len: 11
CDR3aa: ASSYWNTGELF

v_gene: TRBV2
j_gene: TRBJ2-2
len: 14
CDR3aa: ASRPGLLKPVRELF

v_gene: TRBV4-3
j_gene: TRBJ1-6
len: 12
CDR3aa: ASSRTEENSPLH

v_gene: TRBV6-4
j_gene: TRBJ2-7
len: 14
CDR3aa: ASSRLPGTGKNEQY

v_gene: TRBV5-6
j_gene: TRBJ1-1
len: 12
CDR3aa: ASSLKDRNTEAF

v_gene: TRBV6-5
j_gene: TRBJ2-2
len: 13
CDR3aa: ASTHGTGIHGELF

v_gene: TRBV7-2
j_gene: TRBJ1-2
len: 12
CDR3aa: ASSWGTGVNGYT

v_gene: TRBV9
j_gene: TRBJ2-7
len: 13
CDR3aa: ASSGSIAGGQEQY

v_gene: TRBV9
j_gene: TRBJ1-3
len: 13
CDR3aa: ASSVADRPGDTIY

v_gene: TRBV10-3
j_gene: TRBJ2-7
len: 13
CDR3aa: AIGDSGLTTYEQY

v_gene: TRBV14
j_gene: TRBJ1-1
len: 14
CDR3aa: ASSQVGQLANTEAF

v_gene: TRBV19
j_gene: TRBJ1-2
len: 15
CDR3aa: ASSISAGAIGNYGYT

v_gene: TRBV6-5
j_gene: TRBJ1-2
len: 11
CDR3aa: ASSYRGIEGYT

v_gene: TRBV2
j_gene: TRBJ1-4
len: 12
CDR3aa: ASRRQGTNEKLF

v_gene: TRBV6-1
j_gene: TRBJ2-7
len: 12
CDR3aa: ASSGRTATYEQY

v_gene: TRBV19
j_gene: TRBJ1-4
len: 12
CDR3aa: ASSPGWPPGKLF

v_gene: TRBV2
j_gene: TRBJ2-5
len: 10
CDR3aa: ASSYLRETQY

v_gene: TRBV6-1
j_gene: TRBJ2-1
len: 12
CDR3aa: ASSEGLERNEQF